Only one count was recorded for the clone carrying this T cell receptor (beta chain). The sample is drawn from a study of T-cell reconstitution after alpha-beta-depleted transplantation in children. The CDR3 has 19 amino acids. With V trimmed by 6 bases and J by 0 bases, 14 bases remained unmatched. Germline lookup yields CDR1 LNHDA and CDR2 SQIVND (reference sequence). During its preparation, the TCRbeta library received unique molecular identifiers. MiXCR was run by TCRdb on the PCR reads, yielding one entry per CDR3 protein. Altogether some 340,000 distinct CDR3 sequences are present, approximately 10% being singletons, with the ten largest covering approximately 2.3%.

This clonotype originated in a human donor who donated a stem cell graft to a child with acute lymphoblastic leukemia. Sequenced here: PBMCs from the stem cell graft donor, sampled from the stem cell graft. The chain employs TRBV19 and TRBJ2-1, with 10 bases matching TRBD2. The CDR3 spells CASSLYPAGGPFSYNEQFF. CDR3 DNA: TGTGCCAGTAGCCTATACCCAGCGGGAGGGCCTTTCTCCTACAATGAGCAGTTCTTC.